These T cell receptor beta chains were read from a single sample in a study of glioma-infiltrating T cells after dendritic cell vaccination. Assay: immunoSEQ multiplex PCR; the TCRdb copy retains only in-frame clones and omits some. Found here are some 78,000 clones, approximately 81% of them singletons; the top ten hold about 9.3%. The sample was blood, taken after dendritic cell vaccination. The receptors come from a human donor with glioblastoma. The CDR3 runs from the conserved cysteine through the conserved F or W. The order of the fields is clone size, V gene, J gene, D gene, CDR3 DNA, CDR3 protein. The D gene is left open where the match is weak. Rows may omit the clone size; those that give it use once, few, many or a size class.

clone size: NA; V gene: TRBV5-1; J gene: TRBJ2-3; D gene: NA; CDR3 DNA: TGCGCCAGCAGCTTGGAAGGGGGGGCAGATACGCAGTATTTT; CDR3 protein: CASSLEGGADTQYF
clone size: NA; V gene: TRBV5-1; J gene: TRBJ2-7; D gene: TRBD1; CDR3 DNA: TGTGCCAGCAGCTCGACAGGGGATGCCTACGAGCAGTACTTC; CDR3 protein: CASSSTGDAYEQYF
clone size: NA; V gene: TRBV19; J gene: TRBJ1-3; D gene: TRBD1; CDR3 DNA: TGTGCCAGTACCCTGCTATGGACAGGGGCAGGTTCTGGAAACACCATATATTTT; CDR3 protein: CASTLLWTGAGSGNTIYF
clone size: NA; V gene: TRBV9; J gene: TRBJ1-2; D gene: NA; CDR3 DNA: TGTGCCAGCAGCGAGGACCCGAGGACAGATCGACCTTATGGCTACACCTTC; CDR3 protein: CASSEDPRTDRPYGYTF
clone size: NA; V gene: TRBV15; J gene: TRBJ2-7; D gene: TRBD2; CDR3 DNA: TGTGCCACCAGCAGAGGTAGCGGGGGTTACGAGCAGTACTTC; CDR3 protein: CATSRGSGGYEQYF
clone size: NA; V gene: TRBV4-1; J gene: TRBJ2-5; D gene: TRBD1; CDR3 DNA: TGCGCCAGCAGCCAAGGGGACAGGGTAGAGACCCAGTACTTC; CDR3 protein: CASSQGDRVETQYF
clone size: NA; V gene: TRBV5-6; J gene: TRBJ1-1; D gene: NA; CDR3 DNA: TGTGCCAGCAGTTCTTCAGGGGCCTTCGAAGCTTTCTTT; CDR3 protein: CASSSSGAFEAFF
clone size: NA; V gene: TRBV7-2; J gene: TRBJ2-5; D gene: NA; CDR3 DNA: TGTGCCAGCAGCGGAGTGGTGTCGACTATCCAAGAGACCCAGTACTTC; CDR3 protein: CASSGVVSTIQETQYF
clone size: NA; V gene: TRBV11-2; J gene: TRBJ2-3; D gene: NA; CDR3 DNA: TGTGCCAGCAGCTTACCCGGGGAAGAGACAGATACGCAGTATTTT; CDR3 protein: CASSLPGEETDTQYF
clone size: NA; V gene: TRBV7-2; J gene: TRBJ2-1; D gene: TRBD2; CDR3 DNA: TGTGCCAGCAGATCCACTAGCGGGTCCTCCTACAATGAGCAGTTCTTC; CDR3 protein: CASRSTSGSSYNEQFF
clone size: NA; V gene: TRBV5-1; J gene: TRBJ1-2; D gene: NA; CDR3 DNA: TGCGCCAGCACCCTGGAGGGGCAGTCCAACTATGGCTACACCTTC; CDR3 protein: CASTLEGQSNYGYTF
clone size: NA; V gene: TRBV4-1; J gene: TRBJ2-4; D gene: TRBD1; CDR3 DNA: TGCGCCAGCAGGCAAGCAGGGGGCGGAAACATTCAGTACTTC; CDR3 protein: CASRQAGGGNIQYF
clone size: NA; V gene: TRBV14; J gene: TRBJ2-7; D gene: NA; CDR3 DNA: TGTGCCAGCAGCCAAGAATTCCCCAAGGGGGTCTACGAGCAGTACTTC; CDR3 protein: CASSQEFPKGVYEQYF
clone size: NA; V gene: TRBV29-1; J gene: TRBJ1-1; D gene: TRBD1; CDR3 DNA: TGCAGCGTTGCAGGGGGTAATACTGAAGCTTTCTTT; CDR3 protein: CSVAGGNTEAFF
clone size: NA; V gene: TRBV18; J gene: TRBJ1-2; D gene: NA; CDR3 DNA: TGTGCCAGCTCACCCCACGAAGGGGGTGTTAACACCTTC; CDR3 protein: CASSPHEGGVNTF
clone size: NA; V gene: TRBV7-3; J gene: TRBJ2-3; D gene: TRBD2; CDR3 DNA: TGTGCCAGCAGCCCCGCCCTCACTAGCGGGGGCACAGATACGCAGTATTTT; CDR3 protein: CASSPALTSGGTDTQYF
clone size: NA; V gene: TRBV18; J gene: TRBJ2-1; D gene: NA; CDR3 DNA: TGTGCCAGCTCACCACCTTCCGGACTCACGAATGAGCAGTTCTTC; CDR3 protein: CASSPPSGLTNEQFF
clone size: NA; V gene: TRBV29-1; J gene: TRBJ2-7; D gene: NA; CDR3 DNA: TGCAGCGTTGGAGGATTCGCAGGGGTCGAGCAGTACTTC; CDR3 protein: CSVGGFAGVEQYF
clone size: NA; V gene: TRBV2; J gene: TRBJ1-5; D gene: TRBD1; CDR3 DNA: TGTGCCAGCAGTGTCCCGGGACAGGGATGGGTAGGGAATCAGCCCCAGCATTTT; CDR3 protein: CASSVPGQGWVGNQPQHF
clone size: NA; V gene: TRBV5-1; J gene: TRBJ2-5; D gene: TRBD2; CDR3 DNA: TGCGCCAGCAGTCCTAGCGGGGGGGTTTCTTGGGAGACCCAGTACTTC; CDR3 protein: CASSPSGGVSWETQYF
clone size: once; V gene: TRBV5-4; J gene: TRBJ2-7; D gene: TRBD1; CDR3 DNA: TGTGCCAGCAAAAACAGGGGTGATTTTTCCGGGTCCTACGAGCAGTACTTC; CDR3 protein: CASKNRGDFSGSYEQYF
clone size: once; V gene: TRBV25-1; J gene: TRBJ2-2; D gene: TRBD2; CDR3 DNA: TGTGCCAGCAGTGTGGCGGGGGGCCTCGGGGAGCTGTTTTTT; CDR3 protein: CASSVAGGLGELFF